The subject of this entry is one T cell receptor (beta chain). Its specificity is unknown. Assay: immunoSEQ multiplex PCR; the TCRdb copy retains only in-frame clones and omits some. Of tens of thousands of clones listed, roughly 80% are singletons. Each patient contributed between 1 and 8 total time points of blood mononuclear cells, pretreatment and during treatment. This sample is drawn from a study of PD-L1 blockade in urothelial cancer. The overall study: Patients with male sex and bladder-origin urothelial cancer accounted for about 85% of the roughly 30 enrolled. Blood analyses occurred 3 weeks (second dose) and 6 weeks post treatment start.

Study findings and constraints: For durable-benefit patients, tumor-associated blood clones expanded more at 3 weeks.

CDR3 length equals 14 residues. Germline V gene data show CDR1 as SEHNR and CDR2 as FQNEAQ (reference sequence). V dropped 1 base and J dropped 6 bases, with 13 bases sitting between them. The origin of this receptor is a man between 65 and 85 years old with urothelial cancer. The rearrangement links TRBV7-9 to TRBJ2-7; perhaps TRBD1 as D (6 bases). The sequenced sample was PBMCs, obtained around atezolizumab (anti-PD-L1) treatment. The CDR3 sequence: CASSLGRWGREQYF. CDR3 nucleotides: TGTGCCAGCAGCTTAGGCCGTTGGGGGCGCGAGCAGTACTTC.